The present T cell receptor beta chain was sequenced within a study of blood T cell repertoires in COVID-19. V lost 5 bases to trimming and J lost 7 bases; unmatched junction nucleotides: 5. The germline V gene encodes CDR1 LGHNT and CDR2 FRNRAP. This CDR3 is 13 amino acids long. The sample holds one count of this clone. TCRdb's table, derived via immunoSEQ multiplex PCR, lists solely in-frame clones and lacks some. This table holds 200,000 to 250,000 clones, more than 70% found once. V usage is TRBV12-5 and J usage is TRBJ2-1; TRBD2 agrees at 7 bases. This receptor was taken from a human donor in a cohort sampled during active COVID-19. The sequencing sample was made of peripheral blood. CDR3 DNA: TGTGCTAGTGGTCTGGGACTACCGAATGAGCAGTTCTTC. Translating gives CASGLGLPNEQFF.